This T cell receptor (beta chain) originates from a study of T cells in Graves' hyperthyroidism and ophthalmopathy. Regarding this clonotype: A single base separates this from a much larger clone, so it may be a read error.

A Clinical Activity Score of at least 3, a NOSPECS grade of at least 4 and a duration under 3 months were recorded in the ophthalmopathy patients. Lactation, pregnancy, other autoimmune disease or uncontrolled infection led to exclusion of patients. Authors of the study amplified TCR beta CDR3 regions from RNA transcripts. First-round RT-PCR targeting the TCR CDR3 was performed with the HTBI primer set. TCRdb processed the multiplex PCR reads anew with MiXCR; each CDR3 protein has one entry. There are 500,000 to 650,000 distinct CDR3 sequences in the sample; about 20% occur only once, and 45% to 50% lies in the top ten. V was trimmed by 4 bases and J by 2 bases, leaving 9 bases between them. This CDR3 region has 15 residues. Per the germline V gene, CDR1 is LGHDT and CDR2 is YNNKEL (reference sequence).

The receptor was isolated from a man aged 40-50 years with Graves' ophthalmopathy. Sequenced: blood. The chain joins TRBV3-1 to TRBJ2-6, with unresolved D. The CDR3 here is CASSLWWPGANVLTF. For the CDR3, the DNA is TGTGCCAGCAGCCTTTGGTGGCCTGGGGCCAACGTCCTGACTTTC. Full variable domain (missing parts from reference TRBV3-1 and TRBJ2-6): DTAVSQTPKYLVTQMGNDKSIKCEQNLGHDTMYWYKQDSKKFLKIMFSYNNKELIINETVPNRFSPKSPDKAHLNLHINSLELGDSAVYFCASSLWWPGANVLTFGAGSRLTVL.